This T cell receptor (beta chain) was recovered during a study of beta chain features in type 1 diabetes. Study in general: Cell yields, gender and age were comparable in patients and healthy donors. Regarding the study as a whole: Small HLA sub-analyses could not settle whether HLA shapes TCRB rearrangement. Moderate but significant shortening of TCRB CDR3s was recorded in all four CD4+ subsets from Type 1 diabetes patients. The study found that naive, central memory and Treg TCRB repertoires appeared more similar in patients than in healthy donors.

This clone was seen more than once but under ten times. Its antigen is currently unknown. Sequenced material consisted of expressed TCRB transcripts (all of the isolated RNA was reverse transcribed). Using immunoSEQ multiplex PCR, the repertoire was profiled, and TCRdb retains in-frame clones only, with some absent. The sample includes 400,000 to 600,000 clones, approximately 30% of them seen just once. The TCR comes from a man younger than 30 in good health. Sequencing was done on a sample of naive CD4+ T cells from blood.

CDR3 in DNA: TGTGCCAGCAGCCCGTCTGGCTACGAGCAGTACTTC. It is translated as CASSPSGYEQYF. The chain couples TRBV9 to TRBJ2-7; no clear D. The germline gives CDR1 SGDLS, CDR2 YYNGEE. Trimming removed 4 bases from V and 3 bases from J, with 8 bases in between. CDR3 length: 12 residues.